This T cell receptor (beta chain) came from a study of Tregs in tolerant kidney transplant recipients. Study as a whole: A 3-day belatacept mixed lymphocyte reaction, sometimes plus 5-day graft donor restimulation, preceded CD4+CD25+CD127- sorting. Sorting used antibodies to exclude donor cells.

Germline CDR1 is LNHDA and CDR2 is SQIVND (reference sequence). There are 14 residues in the CDR3. Trimming took 3 bases from V and 8 from J; bases not matched to a gene: 8. Remarks on this clone: Its antigen is as yet unknown.

Generated by immunoSEQ multiplex PCR, the TCRdb table keeps only in-frame clones and is missing some. The repertoire holds under 45,000 clones, with around 95% as singletons. Sequenced input: Tregs from blood cultured with allogeneic cells. The source of this sequence is a human donor in good health. The V call is TRBV19, the J call TRBJ1-2, with 8 bases fitting TRBD1. The CDR3 DNA is TGTGCCAGTAGTATCACCGGACAGGGCGGAGGCTACACCTTC. Translating gives CASSITGQGGGYTF.